This T cell receptor beta chain was identified in a study of blood T cells in healthy people across ages. Germline V gene data show CDR1 as SQVTM and CDR2 as ANQGSEA. J lost 8 bases, V lost 4 bases, and 8 bases had no gene match. The CDR3 is 13 amino acids. This clonotype was seen only a few times. With a J-beta primer mix and a sample-barcoded 5' primer, a second PCR ran roughly 6 to 11 cycles. The yield of each sample was at least 2.5 million CDR3-containing paired-end reads. TCRdb processed the 5' RACE reads anew with MiXCR; each CDR3 protein has one entry. The sample has about 970,000 distinct CDR3 sequences; roughly 47% are singletons.

Specimen: blood. The rearrangement links TRBV29-1 to TRBJ2-1, with TRBD1 matching 7 bases. This receptor was identified in a woman aged 60-75 years in good health. This CDR3 is CSVGNRGWDEQFF. For the CDR3, the DNA is TGCAGCGTTGGGAACAGGGGATGGGATGAGCAGTTCTTC.